This TCR beta chain was profiled in a study of cytomegalovirus exposure and HLA in healthy donors. PCR was performed using 60 Vbeta and 13 Jbeta primers. Using immunoSEQ multiplex PCR, the repertoire was profiled, and TCRdb retains in-frame clones only, with some absent. The sample has about 160,000 clones, around four fifths seen once. The CDR3 runs to 15 residues. Germline V CDR1 and CDR2: MNHNS, SASEGT. Trimming shortened V by 4 bases and J by 0 bases, and 10 bases separated the two germline ends. Comments on this clone: Its antigen remains unknown.

General study findings and limits: In most subjects, TCR beta sequences reportedly gave accurate predictions of HLA-A and HLA-B alleles. As a later analysis revealed, most CMV-associated TCR beta chains appeared HLA-restricted.

This sequence was found in a young man in good health and CMV-seronegative. The rearrangement links TRBV6-1 to TRBJ2-1; D may be TRBD1 (7 bases). Sequencing input: PBMCs. The CDR3 DNA follows: TGTGCCAGCAGTGTGGAGGGGGCCTCCTACAATGAGCAGTTCTTC. Protein: CASSVEGASYNEQFF.